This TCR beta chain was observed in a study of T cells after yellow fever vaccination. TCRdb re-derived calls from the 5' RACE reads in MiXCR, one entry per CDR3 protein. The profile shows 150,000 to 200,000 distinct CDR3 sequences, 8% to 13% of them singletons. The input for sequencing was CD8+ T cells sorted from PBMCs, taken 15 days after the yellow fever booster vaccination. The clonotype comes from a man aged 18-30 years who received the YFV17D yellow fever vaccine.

DNA of the CDR3: TGTGCCTGGAGCTACAGGGGGCCTGGGAATGAGCAGTTCTTC. It codes for CAWSYRGPGNEQFF. This sequence joins TRBV30 and TRBJ2-1, with 9 bases identical to TRBD1. CDR1 is GTSNPN, CDR2 SVGIG, per germline (reference sequence). With 3 bases clipped from V and 7 bases from J, the junction kept 7 bases outside the gene matches. The CDR3 length is 14 residues.